A single TCR beta chain is shown here with its context. It has no known antigen specificity. The sample holds no much larger clone one base away, and base qualities are not on file. The sample is drawn from a study of blood T cell repertoires in COVID-19 (dated by TCRdb to the early 2020s). In terms of the full investigation: The collaborator samples originated in the United States, Italy and Spain and spanned the acute and convalescent phases of COVID-19. The material from the prospective study consisted of cDNA or gDNA derived from T cells, B-cell-depleted T cells, or PBMCs. HLA class I and class II types, where available, came from metadata supplied by the sample provider rather than from assay-based typing. The dataset comprised deeply sampled blood TCRbeta repertoires from subjects exposed to, actively infected with, or recovered from COVID-19. The repertoires were made available in a free public database intended to serve as a resource for research on the immune response to SARS-CoV-2. The samples were drawn from two sources: the first 160 participants of the ongoing ImmuneRACE study, and 1,200 or so subjects contributed by 6 global collaborators. The sample metadata nearly always contained a de-identified subject ID, COVID-19 status, age in years and sex. Study-wide findings and limitations: The amount of clinical and demographic metadata varied by source and participant and was provided uncurated.

The CDR3 numbers 13 residues from cysteine through phenylalanine. The DNA shown is the 39-base CDR3, in frame from base 1. CDR1 and CDR2 are drawn from the germline V gene: MRHNA, SNTAGT. V is pruned by 2 bases and J by 7 bases, leaving 2 bases of the junction without a gene match. TCRbeta CDR3 regions were amplified from genomic DNA using the immunoSEQ Assay, a bias-controlled multiplex PCR. On the study's bioinformatics: Within the assay, amplification of reference gene primers was used to estimate how many nucleated cells each sample contained. Sequence reads were collapsed and filtered to measure the absolute abundance of every unique TCRbeta CDR3 rearrangement. For each sample, productive Simpson clonality was calculated as the square root of Simpson's diversity index over productive rearrangements. TCRdb carries this immuneACCESS record with in-frame sequences only. Its versions omit some clonotypes, under half of them owing to an unresolved V gene in the studies checked, with the rest unexplained. V, J and clone size derive from that table, while D and trimming were established from the DNA sequence. The sample table lists approximately 250,000 clones, 75% to 90% of them with a count of one. About 5% of the sample lies in the top ten.

Samples from volunteer blood donors who had recovered from COVID-19 were contributed by a second Seattle source. Whole blood was collected in K2EDTA tubes by collaborating institutions according to the institutions' own protocols. For TCRbeta analysis, collaborator samples were shipped as frozen whole blood, as isolated PBMCs, or as DNA extracted from either sample type. This receptor was taken from a man in his sixties who had recovered from COVID-19. The source material was peripheral blood. Here the chain combines TRBV6-4 and TRBJ2-5; 9 of the junction bases match TRBD2. The DNA sequence follows: TGTGCCAGCAGTGACCAAGCGGGAGGGACCCAGTACTTC. The resulting protein is CASSDQAGGTQYF.